Listed below are T cell receptor beta chains from one sample, sequenced in a study of CD8 T cells in ankylosing spondylitis. Via MiXCR, TCRdb re-called the 5' RACE reads, giving one row per CDR3 protein. The data show around 300,000 distinct CDR3 sequences, roughly 11% seen once. The source material was blood, either unsorted or a sorted T cell fraction (not recorded which). The receptors stem from a female donor with ankylosing spondylitis or in good health (not recorded which). Each CDR3 is given without its conserved first and last residue.

J gene,V gene,CDR3 protein
TRBJ2-5,TRBV12-3/TRBV12-4,ASSWRTGIQETQY
TRBJ1-1,TRBV5-1,ASSLIALTNTEAF
TRBJ2-2,TRBV7-2,ASSLGGGYSGELF
TRBJ2-1,TRBV20-1,SARGGIFNNEQF
TRBJ2-3,TRBV20-1,SAPWLTSGRYTDTQY
TRBJ1-4,TRBV5-1,ASRPDRGATNEKLF
TRBJ2-7,TRBV12-3/TRBV12-4,ASSLARGGGS
TRBJ1-2,TRBV7-9,ASSARDYGYT
TRBJ2-1,TRBV29-1,SVAKTSGWTYNEQF
TRBJ1-5,TRBV5-1,ASSPDKENQPQH
TRBJ1-1,TRBV20-1,SARGGSGNTEAF
TRBJ1-1,TRBV4-3,ASSQDNGNTEAF
TRBJ2-2,TRBV28,AGQWGGTGELF
TRBJ1-4,TRBV7-9,ASSLGRTTNEKLF
TRBJ2-3,TRBV19,ASSVFSESTDTQY
TRBJ2-1,TRBV20-1,SARAAQGGSNEQF
TRBJ2-7,TRBV20-1,SARIAGRWDEQY
TRBJ2-3,TRBV7-8,ASTIGQGNGDTQY
TRBJ1-2,TRBV20-1,SARSGTNYGYT
TRBJ1-1,TRBV27,ASSLIGVSNTEAF
TRBJ2-3,TRBV12-3/TRBV12-4,ASSHRGRADTQY
TRBJ2-1,TRBV3-1,ASSGGTSGINEQF
TRBJ2-1,TRBV20-1,SADGVWGVAYNEQF
TRBJ2-7,TRBV20-1,SARDLIGGASYEQY
TRBJ2-3,TRBV5-6,ASNAGSDTQY
TRBJ2-7,TRBV19,ASSPILVATYEQY